The entry that follows covers one TCR beta chain sequence. Produced via immunoSEQ multiplex PCR; TCRdb's table is partial and in-frame only. The repertoire holds around 170,000 clones, with less than 90% as singletons. This CDR3 comprises 13 residues. Trimming removed 0 bases from V and 5 bases from J, with 6 bases in between. Germline V gene data show CDR1 as SGDLS and CDR2 as YYNGEE. The data were taken from a study of blood T cell repertoires in COVID-19. Sequenced input: peripheral blood. The chain couples TRBV9 to TRBJ1-5, with TRBD1 as a possible D gene (5 bases). This clonotype was sampled from a man between 60 and 70 years old with acute or convalescent COVID-19. CDR3 residues: CASSVEGDQPQHF. CDR3 bases: TGTGCCAGCAGCGTAGAAGGGGATCAGCCCCAGCATTTT.